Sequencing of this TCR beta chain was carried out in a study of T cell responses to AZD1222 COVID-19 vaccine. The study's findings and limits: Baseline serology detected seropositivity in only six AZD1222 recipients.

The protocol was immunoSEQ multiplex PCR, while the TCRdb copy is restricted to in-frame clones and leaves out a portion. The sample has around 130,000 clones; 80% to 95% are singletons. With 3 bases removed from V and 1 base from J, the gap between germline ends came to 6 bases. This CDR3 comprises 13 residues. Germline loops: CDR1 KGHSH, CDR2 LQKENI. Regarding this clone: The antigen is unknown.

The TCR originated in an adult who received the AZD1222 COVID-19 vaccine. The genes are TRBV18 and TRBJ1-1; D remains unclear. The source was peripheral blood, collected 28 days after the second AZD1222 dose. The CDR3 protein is CASSPKGNTEAFF. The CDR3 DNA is TGTGCCAGCTCACCGAAGGGGAACACTGAAGCTTTCTTT.